The entry below gives a single TCR beta chain sequence along with its context. The target of this receptor is not known. No much larger clone is present one base from it, and per-base qualities are unavailable. The data were taken from a study of T cells in Graves' hyperthyroidism and ophthalmopathy (dated by TCRdb to the late 2010s). In terms of the full investigation: Peripheral blood was collected at initial diagnosis, before any treatment. A discovery cohort of 95 to 100 patients, 43 with Graves' ophthalmopathy and under 60 with stable Graves' hyperthyroidism, was used to find distinguishing TCR V-J signatures. Prospective prediction of ophthalmopathy was tested in an independent validation cohort consisting of 18 hyperthyroidism patients and around 17 patients who later progressed to ophthalmopathy. The 100 discovery patients were divided at random into training and test sets in a 7:3 ratio. The study also compared thyroid tissue and blood T-cell repertoires from about 6 Graves' hyperthyroidism patients. After blood sampling, hyperthyroidism patients were treated with methimazole at a starting dose of 30 mg daily, and ophthalmopathy patients were treated with high-dose intravenous methylprednisolone. TCR Vbeta CDR3 sequencing of 135 peripheral blood samples (over 40 ophthalmopathy, 75 or so hyperthyroidism and roughly 17 progressor patients) is reported in the paper.

Amplification of TCR beta CDR3 regions was carried out from RNA transcripts. A first-round RT-PCR of the TCR CDR3 used the HTBI primer set with the Qiagen OneStep RT-PCR kit. A second multiplex PCR round built the libraries, followed by size selection and purification. The libraries were sequenced on an Illumina HiSeq2000 using paired-end 100 bp reads. The authors' analysis ran thus. Raw data were processed with SOAPnuke, discarding reads with adapters, uncalled bases, mean Phred below 15, or no exact constant-primer or identifier match. COPE v1.2.5 was used to merge the high-quality paired reads, and each unique nucleotide sequence was defined as a clonotype. MiTCR v1.1 was used to align clonotypes to the IMGT TRBV, TRBD and TRBJ reference segments. Only V-J combinations with frequency above 0.0001, covering 99.2% of repertoires, were analysed. The TCS score was defined as the ratio of F50 (clonal expansion) to E x V (chaos), calculated using BLOSUM62-based TCRdist between CDR3 peptides within each V-J. Welch's t-statistics and random forest reduced roughly 500 V-J features to roughly 13, which were used in a naive Bayes classifier (R e1071). TCRdb cleaned the public reads at Q25 with fastp, built clones with MiXCR and kept in-frame beta chains. Entries are consolidated by CDR3 protein sequence, retaining the most common genes and DNA. The V and J calls were not made by the authors but by TCRdb's processing. This sample gives around 270,000 distinct CDR3 sequences in total; about 19% of them show up just once. In total, the top ten clones hold roughly 39% of the sample.

Study-level results and caveats: Most expanded thyroid clonotypes (frequency above 0.001) were also detected in blood, suggesting blood repertoires may reflect thyroid immune responses. In validation, the model predicted progression to ophthalmopathy a median of about 6 months before onset, with about 70% sensitivity and 72.22% specificity. No statistical method was used to fix the sample size in advance, and group allocation was not hidden from the investigators. A model built on a 13 V-J signature distinguished ophthalmopathy from stable hyperthyroidism, reaching roughly 88% sensitivity and about 81% specificity in cross-validation and 80%/75% in testing.

Here V drops 8 bases and J drops 6 bases, and the junction holds 3 bases not matched to any gene. The CDR3 spans 12 residues, from the cysteine through the phenylalanine. The read is trimmed to its CDR3 DNA, 36 bases read in frame from base 1. Ophthalmopathy patients had moderately to severely active disease, Clinical Activity Score of at least 3, NOSPECS grade of at least 4, and duration under 3 months. Any patient with an uncontrolled infection, another autoimmune disease, pregnancy or lactation was excluded. Clinical symptoms, serum thyroxine and TRAb, thyroid ultrasound, and orbital computed tomography formed the basis for the diagnoses. PBMCs were separated from roughly 10 ml of fresh peripheral blood using Ficoll-Paque density gradient centrifugation. Total RNA was extracted using Trizol reagent, and RNA quality was assessed on an Agilent 2100 Bioanalyzer.

Rearrangement joined TRBV12-3 or TRBV12-4 to TRBJ2-7, and 11 junction bases match TRBD2. This clonotype was obtained from a man in his fifties with Graves' ophthalmopathy. Sequenced sample: blood. The CDR3 protein sequence reads: CASGGTSGEQYF. The DNA sequence reads TGTGCCAGCGGCGGGACTAGCGGCGAGCAGTACTTC.